This T cell receptor beta chain originates from a study of response to subunit inactivated influenza vaccine. Findings of the study overall: There was a suggestion from the authors that each seasonal influenza vaccination recruits few new T cells.

MiXCR, applied by TCRdb to the RT-PCR reads, yields one record per CDR3 protein. This sample carries hundreds of thousands of distinct CDR3 sequences, approximately 12% of them seen once, and the ten largest clones take roughly 10%. Remarks on this clonotype: Its antigen is unidentified.

The CDR3 covers 17 residues. The V gene's germline CDR1 is SGHTA and CDR2 FQGNSA. Trimming cost V 7 bases and J 0 bases; bases outside gene matches: 10. This clonotype was sampled from a man over 45 who received an inactivated influenza vaccine. The chain employs TRBV7-2 and TRBJ2-4, with 9 positions matching TRBD2. This specimen was PBMCs from blood, taken on the day of vaccination. The CDR3 reads CASTLAQLAGAKNIQYF. DNA of the CDR3: TGTGCCAGCACCCTTGCCCAACTAGCGGGAGCCAAAAACATTCAGTACTTC.